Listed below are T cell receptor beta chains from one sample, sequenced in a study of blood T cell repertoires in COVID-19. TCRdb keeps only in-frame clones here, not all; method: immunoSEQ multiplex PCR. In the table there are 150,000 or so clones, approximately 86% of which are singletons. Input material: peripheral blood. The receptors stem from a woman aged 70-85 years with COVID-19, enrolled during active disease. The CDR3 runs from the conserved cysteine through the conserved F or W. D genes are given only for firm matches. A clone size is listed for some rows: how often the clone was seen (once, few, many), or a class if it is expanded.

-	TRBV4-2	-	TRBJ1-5	TGTGCCAGCAGCCAAGGGATGGTGGAGCAGCCCCAGCATTTT	CASSQGMVEQPQHF
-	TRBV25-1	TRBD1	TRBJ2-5	TGTGCCAGCAGTGGGGACTGGACAGGGTGGAAAGAGACCCAGTACTTC	CASSGDWTGWKETQYF
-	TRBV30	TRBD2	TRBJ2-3	TGTGCCGTGACTAGCGGGAGCACAGATACGCAGTATTTT	CAVTSGSTDTQYF
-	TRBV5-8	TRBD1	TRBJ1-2	TGTGCCAGCAGCCCTTGGCCGCAGGGGGACTATGGCTACACCTTC	CASSPWPQGDYGYTF
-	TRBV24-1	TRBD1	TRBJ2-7	TGTGCCACCAGTGAAGGCGGACAGGGGTACGAGCAGTACTTC	CATSEGGQGYEQYF
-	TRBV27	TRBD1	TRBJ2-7	TGTGCCAGCAGTTCGTACGGGACAGATTCGGGCGAGCAGTACTTC	CASSSYGTDSGEQYF
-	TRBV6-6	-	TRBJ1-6	TGTGCCAGCAGTTCTGGGCCTTTTAATAATTCACCCCTCCACTTT	CASSSGPFNNSPLHF
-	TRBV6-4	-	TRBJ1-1	TGTGCCAGCAGCGACACATCAGGGAGGGGGACTGAAGCTTTCTTT	CASSDTSGRGTEAFF
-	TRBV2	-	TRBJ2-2	TGTGCCAGCGGCAGTCAGGGGACCGGGGAGCTGTTTTTT	CASGSQGTGELFF
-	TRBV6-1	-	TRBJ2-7	TGTGCCAGCAGTGAAACTTATAGGAGCTCCTACGAGCAGTACTTC	CASSETYRSSYEQYF
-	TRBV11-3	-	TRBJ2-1	TGTGCCAGCAGCCTACAGGACCATGAGCAGTTCTTC	CASSLQDHEQFF
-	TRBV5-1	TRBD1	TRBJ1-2	TGCGCCAGCACCCCGACAGGGGAGATTTATGGCTACACCTTC	CASTPTGEIYGYTF
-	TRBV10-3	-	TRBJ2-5	TGTGCCACCTCAGGGGGGCCCTTCGGATTCCAAGAGACCCAGTACTTC	CATSGGPFGFQETQYF
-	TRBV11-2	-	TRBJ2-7	TGTGCCAGCAGCCCGCCCAGGGGCTACGAGCAGTACTTC	CASSPPRGYEQYF
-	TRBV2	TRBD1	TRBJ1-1	TGTGCCAGCAGCCCGGGACAGGTGGGCACTGAAGCTTTCTTT	CASSPGQVGTEAFF
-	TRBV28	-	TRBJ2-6	TGTGCCAGCAGTTTATCCTACAACGTCCTGACTTTC	CASSLSYNVLTF
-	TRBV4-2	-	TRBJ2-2	TGTGCCAGCAGCCAAGAGGTGGGGGCCGGGATCGGGGAGCTGTTTTTT	CASSQEVGAGIGELFF
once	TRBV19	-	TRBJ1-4	TGTGCCAGTAGTAGCCAGGGGAATGAAAAACTGTTTTTT	CASSSQGNEKLFF
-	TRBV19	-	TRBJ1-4	TGTGCCAGTAAGGCCGGGAGGGCTAATGAAAAACTGTTTTTT	CASKAGRANEKLFF
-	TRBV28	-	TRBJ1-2	TGTGCCAGCAGTTTAGGTCTGGCCCGGAGGTATGGCTACACCTTC	CASSLGLARRYGYTF
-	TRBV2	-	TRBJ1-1	TGTGCCAGCAAAGGACACCTGAACACTGAAGCTTTCTTT	CASKGHLNTEAFF
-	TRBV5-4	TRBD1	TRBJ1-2	TGTGCCAGCACCATCCCTAGACAGGGGAACTATGGCTACACCTTC	CASTIPRQGNYGYTF
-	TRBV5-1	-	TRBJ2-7	TGCGCCAGCAGCTTTTCGGGGTTCGAGCAGTACTTC	CASSFSGFEQYF
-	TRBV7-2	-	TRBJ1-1	TGTGCCAGCAGCTTAAGGGGTTCGAAGAACACTGAAGCTTTCTTT	CASSLRGSKNTEAFF